The present T cell receptor (beta chain) was sequenced within a study of PD-L1 blockade in urothelial cancer. Synthetic analogs of TCR templates were spiked into every PCR. Assay used: immunoSEQ multiplex PCR; TCRdb lists only in-frame clones, some missing. The sample has 75,000 to 90,000 clones, 82% seen once. The sample here was PBMCs, taken around atezolizumab (anti-PD-L1) treatment. The sequence came from a man between 70 and 80 years old with urothelial cancer.

CDR3 nucleotides: TGTGCCAGCAGCCCCCAGGGGCTGGATGAGCAGTTCTTC. Protein sequence: CASSPQGLDEQFF. The rearrangement links TRBV7-2 to TRBJ2-1; perhaps TRBD1 as D (6 bases). V was shortened by 5 bases and J by 8 bases, with 13 bases between the two germline ends. The CDR3 consists of 13 residues. Germline V lookup: CDR1 SGHTA, CDR2 FQGNSA.